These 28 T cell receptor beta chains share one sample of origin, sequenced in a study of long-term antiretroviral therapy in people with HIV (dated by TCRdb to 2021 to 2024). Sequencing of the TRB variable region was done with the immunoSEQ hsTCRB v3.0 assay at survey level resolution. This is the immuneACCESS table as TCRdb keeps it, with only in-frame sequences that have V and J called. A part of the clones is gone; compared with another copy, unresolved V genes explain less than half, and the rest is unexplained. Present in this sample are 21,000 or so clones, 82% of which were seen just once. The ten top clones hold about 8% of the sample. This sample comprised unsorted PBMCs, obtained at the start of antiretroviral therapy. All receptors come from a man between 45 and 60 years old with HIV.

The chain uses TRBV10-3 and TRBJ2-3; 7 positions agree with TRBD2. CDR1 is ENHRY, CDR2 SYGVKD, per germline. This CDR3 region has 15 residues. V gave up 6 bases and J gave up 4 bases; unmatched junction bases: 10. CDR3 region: CAIRGLSGNSDTQYF. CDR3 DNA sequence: TGTGCCATCAGAGGACTCAGCGGGAACTCAGATACGCAGTATTTT.

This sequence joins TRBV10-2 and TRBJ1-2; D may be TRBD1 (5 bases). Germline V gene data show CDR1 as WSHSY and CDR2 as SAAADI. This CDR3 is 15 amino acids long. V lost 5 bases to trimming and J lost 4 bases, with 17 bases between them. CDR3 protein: CASSPGQLSLYGYTF. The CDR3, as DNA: TGCGCCAGCAGTCCCGGACAACTATCGCTCTATGGCTACACCTTC.

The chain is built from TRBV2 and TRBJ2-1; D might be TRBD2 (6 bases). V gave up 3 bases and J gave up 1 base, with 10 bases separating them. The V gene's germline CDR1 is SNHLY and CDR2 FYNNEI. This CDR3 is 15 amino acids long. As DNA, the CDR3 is TGTGCCAGCAGTGAGGTAGCGGCTTCCTACAATGAGCAGTTCTTC. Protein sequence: CASSEVAASYNEQFF.

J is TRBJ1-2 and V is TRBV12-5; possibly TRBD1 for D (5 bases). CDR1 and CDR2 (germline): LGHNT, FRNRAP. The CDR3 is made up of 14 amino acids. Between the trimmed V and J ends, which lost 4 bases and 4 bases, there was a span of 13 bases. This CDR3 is CASGSWDARYGYTF. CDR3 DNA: TGTGCTAGTGGTTCCTGGGACGCCCGCTATGGCTACACCTTC.

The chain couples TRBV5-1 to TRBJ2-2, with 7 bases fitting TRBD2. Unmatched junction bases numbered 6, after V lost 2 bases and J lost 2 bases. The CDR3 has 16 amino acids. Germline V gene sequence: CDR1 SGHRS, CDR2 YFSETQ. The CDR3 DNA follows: TGCGCCAGCAGCTTAGCGGGACGACTCAACACCGGGGAGCTGTTTTTT. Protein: CASSLAGRLNTGELFF.

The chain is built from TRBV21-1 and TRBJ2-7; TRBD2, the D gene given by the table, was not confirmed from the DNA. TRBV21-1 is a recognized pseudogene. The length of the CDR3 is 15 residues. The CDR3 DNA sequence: TGTGCCAGCAGCAACGGCTCGGGAGAATCGCACGAGCAGTACTTC. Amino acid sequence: CASSNGSGESHEQYF.

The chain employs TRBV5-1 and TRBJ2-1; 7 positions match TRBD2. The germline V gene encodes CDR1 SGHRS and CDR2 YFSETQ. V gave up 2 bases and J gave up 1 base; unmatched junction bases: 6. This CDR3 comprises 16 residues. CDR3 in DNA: TGCGCCAGCAGCTTTGGCGGGAGCTGGTCCTACAATGAGCAGTTCTTC. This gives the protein CASSFGGSWSYNEQFF.

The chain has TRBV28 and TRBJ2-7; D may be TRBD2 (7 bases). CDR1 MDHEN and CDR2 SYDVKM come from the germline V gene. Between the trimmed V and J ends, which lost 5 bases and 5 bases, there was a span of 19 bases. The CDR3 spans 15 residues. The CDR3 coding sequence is TGTGCCAGCAGTCCCGGGGGCGGGAGAATGGACGAGCAGTACTTC. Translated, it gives CASSPGGGRMDEQYF.

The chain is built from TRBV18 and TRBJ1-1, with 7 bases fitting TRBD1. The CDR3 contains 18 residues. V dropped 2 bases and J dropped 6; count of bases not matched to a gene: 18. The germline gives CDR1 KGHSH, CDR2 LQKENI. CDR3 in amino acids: CASSPEPIGGAVNAEAFF. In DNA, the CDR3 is TGTGCCAGCTCACCAGAACCGATAGGGGGCGCGGTCAACGCTGAAGCTTTCTTT.

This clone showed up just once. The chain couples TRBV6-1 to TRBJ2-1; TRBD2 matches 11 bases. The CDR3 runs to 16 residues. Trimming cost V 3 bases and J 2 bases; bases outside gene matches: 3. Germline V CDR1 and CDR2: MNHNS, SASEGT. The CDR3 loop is CASSETSGTPYNEQFF. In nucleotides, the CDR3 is TGTGCCAGCAGTGAGACTAGCGGGACACCCTACAATGAGCAGTTCTTC.

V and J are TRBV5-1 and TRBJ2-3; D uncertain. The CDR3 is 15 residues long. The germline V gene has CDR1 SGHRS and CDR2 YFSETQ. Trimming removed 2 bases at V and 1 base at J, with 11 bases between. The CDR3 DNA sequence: TGCGCCAGCAGCTTCCGGGCCCAGGGCACAGATACGCAGTATTTT. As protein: CASSFRAQGTDTQYF.

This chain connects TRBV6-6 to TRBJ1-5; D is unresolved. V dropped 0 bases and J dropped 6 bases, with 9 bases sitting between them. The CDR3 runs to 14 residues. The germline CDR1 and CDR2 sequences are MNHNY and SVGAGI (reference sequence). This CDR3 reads CASSYSKTGQPQHF. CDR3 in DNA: TGTGCCAGCAGTTACTCTAAGACGGGTCAGCCCCAGCATTTT.

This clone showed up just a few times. The CDR3 loop is CASSRGSNQPQHF. Here the CDR3 DNA reads TGTGCCAGCAGCAGGGGTAGCAATCAGCCCCAGCATTTT. The J gene is TRBJ1-5, the V gene TRBV27; weak D call: TRBD1 (6 bases). CDR3 length equals 13 residues. Germline values: CDR1 MNHEY, CDR2 SMNVEV (reference sequence). V lost 6 bases to trimming and J lost 0 bases, with 6 bases between them.

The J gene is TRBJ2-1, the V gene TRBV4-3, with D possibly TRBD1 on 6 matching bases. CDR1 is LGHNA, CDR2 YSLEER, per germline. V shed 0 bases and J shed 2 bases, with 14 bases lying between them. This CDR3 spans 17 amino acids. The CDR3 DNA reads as TGCGCCAGCAGCCAAGATCCCCCAGGGGACACCTACAATGAGCAGTTCTTC. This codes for CASSQDPPGDTYNEQFF.

Here the CDR3 DNA reads TGTGCCAGCAGTGAAGCCGCCGCTTTCACCGGGGAGCTGTTTTTT. This translates into CASSEAAAFTGELFF. The rearrangement uses TRBV2 and TRBJ2-2, with D unclear. The CDR3 has 15 amino acids. CDR1 is SNHLY and CDR2 is FYNNEI in the germline V gene. Trimming pared 0 bases from V and 4 bases from J, leaving 9 bases between.

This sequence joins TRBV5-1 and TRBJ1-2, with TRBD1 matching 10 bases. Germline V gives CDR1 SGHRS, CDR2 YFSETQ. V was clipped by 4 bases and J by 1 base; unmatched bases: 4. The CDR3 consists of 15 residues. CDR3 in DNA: TGCGCCAGCAGCAAGGGACAGGGGCTTAACTATGGCTACACCTTC. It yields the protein CASSKGQGLNYGYTF. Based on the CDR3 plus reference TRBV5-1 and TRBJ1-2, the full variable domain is KAGVTQTPRYLIKTRGQQVTLSCSPISGHRSVSWYQQTPGQGLQFLFEYFSETQRNKGNFPGRFSGRQFSNSRSEMNVSTLELGDSALYLCASSKGQGLNYGYTFGSGTRLTVV.

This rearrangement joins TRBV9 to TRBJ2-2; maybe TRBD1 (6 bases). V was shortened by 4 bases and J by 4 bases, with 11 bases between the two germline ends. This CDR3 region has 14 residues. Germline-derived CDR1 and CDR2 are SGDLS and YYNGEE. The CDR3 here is CASSPTGPTGELFF. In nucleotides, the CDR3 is TGTGCCAGCAGCCCCACAGGGCCCACCGGGGAGCTGTTTTTT.

CDR3 region: CASSITDTGYGYTF. In DNA, the CDR3 is TGTGCCAGCAGTATCACGGACACAGGCTATGGCTACACCTTC. The chain employs TRBV7-2 and TRBJ1-2; tentative D call: TRBD1 (5 bases). Trimming took 6 bases from V and 4 from J, leaving 15 bases between them. Per germline, CDR1 SGHTA and CDR2 FQGNSA. The CDR3 loop spans 14 amino acids.

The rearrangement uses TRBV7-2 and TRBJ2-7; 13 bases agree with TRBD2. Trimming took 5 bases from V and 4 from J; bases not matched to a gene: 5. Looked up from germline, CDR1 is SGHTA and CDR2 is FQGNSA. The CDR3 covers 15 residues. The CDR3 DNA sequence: TGTGCCAGCAGCACTCAGGGACTAGCGGGGTACGAGCAGTACTTC. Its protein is CASSTQGLAGYEQYF.

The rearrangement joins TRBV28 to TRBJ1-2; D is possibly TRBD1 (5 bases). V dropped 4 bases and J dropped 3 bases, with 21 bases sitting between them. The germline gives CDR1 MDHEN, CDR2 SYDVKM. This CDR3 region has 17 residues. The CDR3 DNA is TGTGCCAGCAGTTCCCCAGGGTGGGAGGATAACCACTATGGCTACACCTTC. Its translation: CASSSPGWEDNHYGYTF.

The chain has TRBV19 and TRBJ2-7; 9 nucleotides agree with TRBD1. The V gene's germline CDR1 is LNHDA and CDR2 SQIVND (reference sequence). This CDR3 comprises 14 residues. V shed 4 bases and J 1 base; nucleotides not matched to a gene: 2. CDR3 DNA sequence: TGTGCCAGTAGTACTGGACAGGGGTCCTACGAGCAGTACTTC. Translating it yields CASSTGQGSYEQYF. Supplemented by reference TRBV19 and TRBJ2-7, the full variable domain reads DGGITQSPKYLFRKEGQNVTLSCEQNLNHDAMYWYRQDPGQGLRLIYYSQIVNDFQKGDIAEGYSVSREKKESFPLTVTSAQKNPTAFYLCASSTGQGSYEQYFGPGTRLTVT.

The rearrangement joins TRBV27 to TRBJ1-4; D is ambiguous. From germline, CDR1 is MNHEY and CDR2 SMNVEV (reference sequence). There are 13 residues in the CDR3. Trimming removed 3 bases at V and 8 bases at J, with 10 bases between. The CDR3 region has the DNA TGTGCCAGCAGTTTCTTAATAGGCGAAAAACTGTTTTTT. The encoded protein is CASSFLIGEKLFF.

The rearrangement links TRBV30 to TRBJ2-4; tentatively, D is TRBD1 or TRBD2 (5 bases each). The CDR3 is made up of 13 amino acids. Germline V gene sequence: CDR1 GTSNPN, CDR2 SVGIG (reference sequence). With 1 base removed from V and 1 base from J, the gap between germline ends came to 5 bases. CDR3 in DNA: TGTGCCTGGAGTGGGGGGGCCAAAAACATTCAGTACTTC. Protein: CAWSGGAKNIQYF.

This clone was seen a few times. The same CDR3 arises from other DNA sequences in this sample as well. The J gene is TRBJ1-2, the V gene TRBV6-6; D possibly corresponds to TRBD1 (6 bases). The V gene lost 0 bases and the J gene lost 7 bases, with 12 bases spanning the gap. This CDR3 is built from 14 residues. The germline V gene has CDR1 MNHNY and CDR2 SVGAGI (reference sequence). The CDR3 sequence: CASSYSSGQFGYTF. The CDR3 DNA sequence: TGTGCCAGCAGTTACTCGAGCGGACAGTTTGGCTACACCTTC.

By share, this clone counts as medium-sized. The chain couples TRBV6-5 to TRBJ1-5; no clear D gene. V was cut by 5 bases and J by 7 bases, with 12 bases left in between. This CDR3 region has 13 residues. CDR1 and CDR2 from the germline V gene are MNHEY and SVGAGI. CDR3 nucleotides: TGTGCCAGCAGTGACGGACCTCTCCAGCCCCAGCATTTT. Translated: CASSDGPLQPQHF.

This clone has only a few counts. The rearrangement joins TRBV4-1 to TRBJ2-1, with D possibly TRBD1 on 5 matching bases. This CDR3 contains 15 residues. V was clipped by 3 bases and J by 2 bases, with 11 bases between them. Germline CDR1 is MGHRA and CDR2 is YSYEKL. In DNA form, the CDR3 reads TGCGCCAGCAGCCATATCGGACATACCTACAATGAGCAGTTCTTC. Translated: CASSHIGHTYNEQFF.

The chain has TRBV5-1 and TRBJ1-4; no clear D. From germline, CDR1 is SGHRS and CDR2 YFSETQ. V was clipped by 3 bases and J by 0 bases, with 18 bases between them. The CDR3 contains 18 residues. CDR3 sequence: CASSSSDRTRSTNEKLFF. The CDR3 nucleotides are TGCGCCAGCAGCTCATCGGACCGTACTCGTTCAACTAATGAAAAACTGTTTTTT.

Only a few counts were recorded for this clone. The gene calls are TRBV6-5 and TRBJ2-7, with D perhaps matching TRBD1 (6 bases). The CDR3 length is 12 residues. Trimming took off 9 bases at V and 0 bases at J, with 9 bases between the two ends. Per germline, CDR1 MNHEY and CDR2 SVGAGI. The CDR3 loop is CASSDSSYEQYF. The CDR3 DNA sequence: TGTGCCAGTTCGGACAGCTCCTACGAGCAGTACTTC.